One and the same sample provided the 19 T cell receptor beta chains below, sequenced in a study of control samples from healthy donors and cancer patients (dated by TCRdb to 2018 to 2020). Libraries were constructed by the immunoSEQ multiplex PCR assay. TCRdb mirrors the immuneACCESS table, restricted to in-frame sequences. Some clones are absent from its copies; in checked studies, under half trace to an unresolved V gene, and the reason for the others is unknown. Recorded for this sample are about 76,000 clones; around 90% of them occurred a single time. The ten largest account for roughly 8.9% of the sample. Sequences were obtained from PBMCs. These receptor sequences come from a woman aged 50 to 60 with colorectal cancer.

CDR3 bases: TGTGCCAGCTCACCGTACGTTGGGGGGCTTCAGCCCCAGCATTTT. It encodes CASSPYVGGLQPQHF. J is TRBJ1-5 and V is TRBV18, with D tentatively TRBD1 (6 bases). This CDR3 region has 15 residues. Germline CDR1 reads KGHSH; CDR2 reads LQKENI. V was pared by 3 bases and J by 6 bases, with 15 bases between.

The chain carries TRBV4-3 and TRBJ2-5, with 10 bases identical to TRBD2. Germline lookup yields CDR1 LGHNA and CDR2 YSLEER. The CDR3 spans 16 residues. V shed 4 bases, J shed 3 bases, and the junction held 8 bases outside the gene matches. CDR3 bases: TGCGCCAGCAGCCGCGGTCTCGGACTAGCGGAAGAGACCCAGTACTTC. It specifies CASSRGLGLAEETQYF.

The chain employs TRBV3-1 (or the pseudogene TRBV3-2) and TRBJ1-1; 7 nucleotides agree with TRBD1. From germline, CDR1 is LGHDT and CDR2 YNNKEL (reference sequence). V dropped 4 bases and J dropped 1; count of bases not matched to a gene: 0. The CDR3 sequence is 13 residues long. The CDR3 DNA follows: TGTGCCAGCAGCCGACAGGGGAACACTGAAGCTTTCTTT. Translation: CASSRQGNTEAFF.

The chain links TRBV6-5 to TRBJ2-5, with 8 bases matching TRBD1. The CDR3 consists of 15 residues. The germline gives CDR1 MNHEY, CDR2 SVGAGI. Unmatched junction bases numbered 8, after V lost 8 bases and J lost 0 bases. CDR3 DNA: TGTGCCAGCGGCAAGGGACAGGCGTACCAAGAGACCCAGTACTTC. Protein: CASGKGQAYQETQYF.

In its sample, this clone was seen once. CDR3 coding DNA: TGTGCCAGCAGCTCTCACAGGGCCGGGGAGCTGTTTTTT. Amino acid sequence: CASSSHRAGELFF. V usage is TRBV5-8 and J usage is TRBJ2-2; tentatively, D is TRBD1 (6 bases). Germline V gene lookup returns CDR1 SGHTS and CDR2 YDEGEE. This CDR3 has 13 amino acids. Trimming took 3 bases from V and 6 from J, leaving 9 bases between them.

The chain uses TRBV19 and TRBJ1-5; a possible D gene is TRBD1 (5 bases). V lost 5 bases, J lost 6 bases, and 11 bases lay in between. The CDR3 spans 13 residues. Germline assignment: CDR1 LNHDA and CDR2 SQIVND (reference sequence). The CDR3 sequence: CASSGGEGQPQHF. In nucleotides, the CDR3 is TGTGCCAGTAGTGGGGGGGAAGGTCAGCCCCAGCATTTT.

The V gene is TRBV12-3 or TRBV12-4, the J gene TRBJ1-3; D is ambiguous. CDR3 size: 13 residues. V dropped 7 bases and J dropped 0 bases, with 7 bases sitting between them. Here the CDR3 DNA reads TGTGCCAGCAATTTTCCCTCTGGAAACACCATATATTTT. The encoded protein is CASNFPSGNTIYF.

The V call is TRBV5-1, the J call TRBJ2-3; weak D call: TRBD2 (6 bases). From germline, CDR1 is SGHRS and CDR2 YFSETQ. V was pared by 7 bases and J by 2 bases, with 17 bases between. The CDR3 has 15 amino acids. CDR3 DNA sequence: TGCGCCAGCCGGGCGGGAAGCGGGTTCACAGATACGCAGTATTTT. Translated: CASRAGSGFTDTQYF.

This chain links TRBV28 with TRBJ1-2, with TRBD1 matching over 9 bases. CDR3 length equals 18 residues. Germline trimming cut 5 bases from V and 6 bases from J; bases unmatched to any gene: 19. The germline V gene has CDR1 MDHEN and CDR2 SYDVKM. The CDR3 nucleotides read TGTGCCAGCAGTGTCTCCCGTCGGGAACAGGGGGCGGCGAATGGCTACACCTTC. It is translated as CASSVSRREQGAANGYTF.

This chain joins TRBV5-6 and TRBJ2-1; TRBD1 might be the D (5 bases). V lost 0 bases, J lost 7 bases, and 11 bases lay in between. Germline V gene data show CDR1 as SGHDT and CDR2 as YYEEEE. The length of the CDR3 is 14 residues. As DNA, the CDR3 is TGTGCCAGCAGCTTGGTGGGGCCGGATAATGAGCAGTTCTTC. Translation: CASSLVGPDNEQFF.

V gene TRBV6-2 or TRBV6-3 combines with J gene TRBJ2-5; D unclear. The CDR3 sequence is 11 residues long. Germline V CDR1 and CDR2: MNHEY, SVGEGT. Trimming took off 3 bases at V and 5 bases at J, with 4 bases between the two ends. DNA for the CDR3: TGTGCCAGCAGTTATGGGGAGACCCAGTACTTC. It yields the protein CASSYGETQYF.

The CDR3 DNA reads as TGCGCCAGCAGCCAAGATATGGGGCAGCCCCAGCATTTT. Its translation: CASSQDMGQPQHF. The chain employs TRBV4-3 and TRBJ1-5; D not resolved. V was cut by 0 bases and J by 7 bases, with 7 bases left in between. Germline assignment: CDR1 LGHNA and CDR2 YSLEER. The CDR3 runs 13 residues.

The V gene is TRBV5-4, the J gene TRBJ1-2, with 8 bases matching TRBD1. The CDR3 runs to 13 residues. The V gene end was trimmed by 4 bases and the J gene end by 8 bases; junction bases not matched to a gene: 7. The germline V gene has CDR1 SGHNT and CDR2 YYREEE (reference sequence). The DNA of the CDR3 is TGTGCCAGCAGCACCCAGGGGGCGCAAGGCTACACCTTC. It is translated as CASSTQGAQGYTF.

This rearrangement joins TRBV11-3 to TRBJ2-7; D is ambiguous. V shed 5 bases and J shed 0 bases, with 20 bases lying between them. CDR1 is SGHNT and CDR2 is YENEEA in the germline V gene. The CDR3 runs to 17 residues. CDR3 in amino acids: CASSPTLDNFTSYEQYV. CDR3 DNA: TGTGCCAGCAGCCCCACCCTCGACAATTTTACCTCCTACGAGCAGTACGTC.

The chain uses TRBV3-1 (or the pseudogene TRBV3-2) and TRBJ1-6; D is unclear. The CDR3 covers 16 residues. The V and J ends lost 4 bases and 3 bases respectively, with 13 bases between them. Germline values: CDR1 LGHDT, CDR2 YNNKEL (reference sequence). CDR3 in DNA: TGTGCCAGCAGCCTAAAACGTCCGAGCTATAATTCACCCCTCCACTTT. This translates into CASSLKRPSYNSPLHF.

The chain carries TRBV5-6 and TRBJ1-3; D is ambiguous. The CDR3 contains 14 residues. Trimming removed 3 bases from V and 3 bases from J, with 10 bases in between. CDR1 is SGHDT, CDR2 YYEEEE, per germline. CDR3 protein: CASSSTSGGNTIYF. The CDR3 nucleotides read TGTGCCAGCAGCTCCACTAGCGGTGGAAACACCATATATTTT.

This chain connects TRBV27 to TRBJ1-3, with D uncertain. The germline CDR1 and CDR2 sequences are MNHEY and SMNVEV (reference sequence). V dropped 0 bases and J dropped 3 bases, with 12 bases sitting between them. The CDR3 is 16 residues long. The CDR3 here is CASSLSFIGSGNTIYF. CDR3 DNA sequence: TGTGCCAGCAGTTTATCGTTTATAGGAAGTGGAAACACCATATATTTT.

The rearrangement joins TRBV18 to TRBJ1-4, with D possibly being TRBD1 (5 bases). From germline, CDR1 is KGHSH and CDR2 LQKENI. The length of the CDR3 is 13 residues. The germline V and J ends were trimmed by 6 bases and 5 bases, with 10 bases remaining between them. CDR3 amino acids: CASSDMSNEKLFF. In DNA form, the CDR3 reads TGTGCCAGCTCGGACATGTCAAATGAAAAACTGTTTTTT.

The chain employs TRBV4-3 and TRBJ2-1; 10 bases agree with TRBD2. The CDR3 length is 15 residues. Germline V gene lookup returns CDR1 LGHNA and CDR2 YSLEER. The trim removed 5 bases at V and 9 bases at J, leaving 10 bases unmatched. CDR3 protein: CASSSLAGDVFEQFF. CDR3 nucleotide sequence: TGCGCCAGCAGCTCCCTAGCGGGGGACGTTTTTGAGCAGTTCTTC.